This T cell receptor beta chain was found in a study of T-cell reconstitution after alpha-beta-depleted transplantation in children. CDR3 size: 13 residues. Trimming took 8 bases from V and 0 from J, leaving 10 bases between them. Germline V gives CDR1 SNHLY, CDR2 FYNNEI. Molecular barcoding with unique molecular identifiers was used for the TCRbeta library. TCRdb analysed the PCR reads with MiXCR anew, one entry per CDR3 protein. This sample carries a few hundred thousand distinct CDR3 sequences, 11% of them seen once, and the ten largest clones take roughly 5%. The sample was PBMCs from the stem cell graft donor, taken from the stem cell graft. The chain employs TRBV2 and TRBJ1-1; D gene ambiguous. The sequence was collected from a human donor who donated a stem cell graft to a child with acute myeloid leukemia. The CDR3 nucleotides are TGTGCCAGCTGCGAGGGCATGAACACTGAAGCTTTCTTT. It specifies CASCEGMNTEAFF.